This is a list of T cell receptor beta chains from one sample in a study of blood T cell repertoires in COVID-19. TCRdb's copy holds only in-frame clones and misses some; the assay was immunoSEQ multiplex PCR. The sample lists about 34,000 clones; around 77% were seen once. Sample: peripheral blood. Receptor source: a human donor in a cohort sampled during active COVID-19. The CDR3 runs from the conserved cysteine through the conserved F or W. The D gene is left open where the match is weak. The size entry is marked missing in some rows and otherwise reads once, few, many or a size class.

d_call clone_size j_call v_call cdr3_nt cdr3_aa
NA NA TRBJ2-7 TRBV27 TGTGCCAGCAGTTTAAGTCGGGGGAGCTCCTACGAGCAGTACTTC CASSLSRGSSYEQYF
NA few TRBJ1-2 TRBV24-1 TGTGCCACCAGTGATCCCCCGGGAAATGGCTACACCTTC CATSDPPGNGYTF
TRBD1 NA TRBJ2-7 TRBV2 TGTGCCAGCAGAGGGGGACAGGGGTGGCAGTACTTC CASRGGQGWQYF
NA few TRBJ2-2 TRBV12-3/TRBV12-4 TGTGCCAGCAGCCCACAGGACACCGGGGAGCTGTTTTTT CASSPQDTGELFF
NA once TRBJ2-5 TRBV25-1 TGTGCCAGCAGTGAATTTGCGGGTCTGGGTGGAGAGACCCAGTACTTC CASSEFAGLGGETQYF
TRBD1 NA TRBJ1-5 TRBV7-2 TGTGCCAGCAGCTTAGGGGGACAGGGCCAGCCCCAGCATTTT CASSLGGQGQPQHF
NA few TRBJ1-5 TRBV5-1 TGCGCCAGCAGCTTGGAGGCAGGGATCGGTCAGCCCCAGCATTTT CASSLEAGIGQPQHF
TRBD1 NA TRBJ1-5 TRBV24-1 TGTGCCACCAGTGACCCCGGGACAGGGGGACTAAATCAGCCCCAGCATTTT CATSDPGTGGLNQPQHF
TRBD1 NA TRBJ2-5 TRBV11-2 TGTGCCAGCAGCTCGGACAGGGGGGTACAAGAGACCCAGTACTTC CASSSDRGVQETQYF
TRBD2 NA TRBJ2-7 TRBV4-1 TGCGCCAGCAGCCAAGGTTCTAGCGGGGGTCCCGAGCAGTACTTC CASSQGSSGGPEQYF
NA few TRBJ1-6 TRBV27 TGTGCCAGCAGTTTCGGGATATCCATGGGTTCACCCCTCCACTTT CASSFGISMGSPLHF
NA NA TRBJ1-1 TRBV6-5 TGTGCCAGCAGGAATACAGGGTACACTGAAGCTTTCTTT CASRNTGYTEAFF
TRBD1 NA TRBJ1-2 TRBV5-5 TGTGCCAGCAGCTTACAAACGGCGACAGGGTCCCCGGGCTACACCTTC CASSLQTATGSPGYTF
TRBD1 NA TRBJ1-3 TRBV18 TGTGCCAGCTCAGCCTCCATTAACAGGGGCTCTGGAAACACCATATATTTT CASSASINRGSGNTIYF
NA NA TRBJ1-6 TRBV5-5 TGTGCCAGCAGCTTGGGGTCGTTAGGGGTCGTCGCGGGATCACCCCTCCACTTT CASSLGSLGVVAGSPLHF
NA NA TRBJ1-5 TRBV4-3 TGCGCCAGCAGCCCGGGAGTCGCAGGAAATCAGCCCCAGCATTTT CASSPGVAGNQPQHF
NA NA TRBJ2-4 TRBV9 TGTGCCAGCAGCGTAGGGAGTGGGGGCCAGGCCAAAAACATTCAGTACTTC CASSVGSGGQAKNIQYF
NA once TRBJ2-5 TRBV5-5 TGTGCCAGCAGCTTGATGCCAGGGCAAGAGGCCCAGTACTTC CASSLMPGQEAQYF
TRBD1 once TRBJ2-5 TRBV6-5 TGTGCCAGCGGGACAGGGGGCCCCCAGTACTTC CASGTGGPQYF
TRBD1 few TRBJ2-7 TRBV4-3 TGCGCCAGCAGCCAAGACAGGGGACAGGTGAACGAGCAGTACTTC CASSQDRGQVNEQYF
NA few TRBJ1-3 TRBV18 TGTGCCAGCTCACAAACAGGGTCTGGAAACACCATATATTTT CASSQTGSGNTIYF
TRBD2 NA TRBJ2-7 TRBV3-1/TRBV3-2 TGTGCCAGCAGCCAAGCGAGGGCTAGCGGGGCCTACGAGCAGTACTTC CASSQARASGAYEQYF
NA medium-sized TRBJ2-3 TRBV15 TGTGCCACCAGTAGGCGGGGACTGTACACAGATACGCAGTATTTT CATSRRGLYTDTQYF
NA NA TRBJ2-5 TRBV18 TGTGCCAGCTCACCACAACAACGGGGGCAAGAGACCCAGTACTTC CASSPQQRGQETQYF
TRBD1 NA TRBJ2-5 TRBV7-2 TGTGCCAGCAGCTTAGCGAAGGGGGCTTTCCAAGAGACCCAGTACTTC CASSLAKGAFQETQYF
TRBD1 few TRBJ1-1 TRBV14 TGTGCCAGCAGTCATTTTGGGGACAGAAAAGCTTTCTTT CASSHFGDRKAFF
NA NA TRBJ2-7 TRBV18 TGTGCCAGCTCAGGGGGGACGGAAGCCTACGAGCAGTACTTC CASSGGTEAYEQYF
TRBD2 NA TRBJ2-2 TRBV2 TGTGCCAGCAGCACCGGGGGGAAGAACACCGGGGAGCTGTTTTTT CASSTGGKNTGELFF
NA NA TRBJ2-7 TRBV2 TGTGCCAGCAGTGAGTTGGGCCAACCCCTTTACGAGCAGTACTTC CASSELGQPLYEQYF
TRBD2 NA TRBJ2-7 TRBV4-2 TGTGCCAGCAGCCGAGAGACTAGCATCGAGCAGTACTTC CASSRETSIEQYF
NA NA TRBJ2-1 TRBV6-5 TGTGCCAGCAGTTACATCGGCCTTGACAGTAGGCGGTTCTTC CASSYIGLDSRRFF
TRBD1 NA TRBJ2-6 TRBV11-1 TGTGCCAGCAGCTTAGCGGGACAGAGCTCTGGGGCCAACGTCCTGACTTTC CASSLAGQSSGANVLTF
TRBD1 NA TRBJ2-7 TRBV9 TGTGCCAGCAGCGTTACCGAGACAGGGGTTTACGAGCAGTACTTC CASSVTETGVYEQYF
TRBD1 NA TRBJ1-6 TRBV9 TGTGCCAGCAGCGAGGACCACCGGGACAGCTCCTATAATTCACCCCTCCACTTT CASSEDHRDSSYNSPLHF
NA NA TRBJ1-4 TRBV1 TGCACCAGCAGCCAAGAACGTCCCGGGCCCAGGGGTGAAAAACTGTTTTTT CTSSQERPGPRGEKLFF
NA NA TRBJ2-5 TRBV24-1 TGTGCCACCAGTCACGGCCTAAGGGGCTCTGAGGCCCAGTACTTC CATSHGLRGSEAQYF
NA NA TRBJ1-6 TRBV7-9 TGTGCCAGCAGGGGACAAGAAAGCTCCTATAATTCACCCCTCCACTTT CASRGQESSYNSPLHF
TRBD2 NA TRBJ2-7 TRBV7-9 TGTGCCAGCAGCTTAGGGGGACTAGCGGGGGACGAGCAGTACTTC CASSLGGLAGDEQYF
NA NA TRBJ2-6 TRBV3-1/TRBV3-2 TGTGCCAGCAGCCAAAGAGGAGCTGGGGCCAACGTCCTGACTTTC CASSQRGAGANVLTF
TRBD1 NA TRBJ1-5 TRBV18 TGTGCCAGCTCACCCGGGACAGGCGGACAGCCCCAGCATTTT CASSPGTGGQPQHF
TRBD1 few TRBJ1-5 TRBV10-2 TGCGCCAGCAGCCCAGGGGGCGCGAGCAATCAGCCCCAGCATTTT CASSPGGASNQPQHF
NA NA TRBJ2-1 TRBV7-9 TGTGCCAGCAGCTTAGGCAGGCTCAATGAGCAGTTCTTC CASSLGRLNEQFF
NA few TRBJ2-1 TRBV6-2/TRBV6-3 TGTGCCAGCAGTTACGTGGCCGGGAGCTCCTACAATGAGCAGTTCTTC CASSYVAGSSYNEQFF
NA NA TRBJ1-6 TRBV18 TGTGCCAGCTCAGCTTCCTTTCAGGGTAGCCCAAATTCACCCCTCCACTTT CASSASFQGSPNSPLHF
NA NA TRBJ1-6 TRBV4-2 TGTGCCAGCAGCCAAGATGCGGGGCAGCTAACGAGCTCCTATAATTCACCCCTCCACTTT CASSQDAGQLTSSYNSPLHF
NA NA TRBJ2-1 TRBV2 TGTGCCAGCAGACCTTCCCGGAGCGACTACAATGAGCAGTTCTTC CASRPSRSDYNEQFF
NA NA TRBJ1-1 TRBV11-2 TGTGCCAGCAGCCCGTTCCTCGGCGGGACTGAAGCTTTCTTT CASSPFLGGTEAFF
TRBD2 NA TRBJ2-1 TRBV10-3 TGTGCCATCATGGGCGCGAGGGACGGGGGGGAGCAGTTCTTC CAIMGARDGGEQFF
NA NA TRBJ2-1 TRBV27 TGTGCCATAGCTGGGAGGAGCGGCAGGACCAACAATGAGCAGTTCTTC CAIAGRSGRTNNEQFF
NA few TRBJ1-2 TRBV2 TGTGCCAGCAGTGAAGGAGGTCGAATCGTGGCAGGGTCCGGCTACACCTTC CASSEGGRIVAGSGYTF
TRBD1 NA TRBJ1-1 TRBV4-1 TGCGCCAGCAGCCATCGGAACCTCAGGGGGCGCAGCCCTGAAGCTTTCTTT CASSHRNLRGRSPEAFF
NA NA TRBJ2-3 TRBV6-1 TGTGCCAGCAGTGAAAGGGGACTGCGCGTAACCGATACGCAGTATTTT CASSERGLRVTDTQYF
NA NA TRBJ1-2 TRBV3-1/TRBV3-2 TGTGCCAGCAGTCAAGGACGGAACTATTATGGCTACACCTTC CASSQGRNYYGYTF
TRBD2 once TRBJ2-3 TRBV5-6 TGTGCCAGCAGCTTGGGGGAACTTAGACTAGCGGGAGATACGCAGTATTTT CASSLGELRLAGDTQYF
NA NA TRBJ1-5 TRBV19 TGTGCCAGTAGTATAAGTGTGTGGCAAACTAGCAATCAGCCCCAGCATTTT CASSISVWQTSNQPQHF
NA NA TRBJ1-5 TRBV11-3 TGTGCCAGCAGCTTAGCAGGGTTAAGTCAGCCCCAGCATTTT CASSLAGLSQPQHF
NA large TRBJ2-5 TRBV7-6 TGTGCCAGCAGCTTTAGTCGCCAAGAGACCCAGTACTTC CASSFSRQETQYF
NA NA TRBJ1-1 TRBV7-8 TGTGCCAGCAGCTACCTGAACAGGGTAAACACTGAAGCTTTCTTT CASSYLNRVNTEAFF
NA NA TRBJ2-7 TRBV10-3 TGTGCCATCAGGACCGGTAACAGGGACGCGCAGTACTTC CAIRTGNRDAQYF
NA NA TRBJ2-2 TRBV7-2 TGTGCCAGCAGCCACCAGGCGACAGGCTACACCGGGGAGCTGTTTTTT CASSHQATGYTGELFF